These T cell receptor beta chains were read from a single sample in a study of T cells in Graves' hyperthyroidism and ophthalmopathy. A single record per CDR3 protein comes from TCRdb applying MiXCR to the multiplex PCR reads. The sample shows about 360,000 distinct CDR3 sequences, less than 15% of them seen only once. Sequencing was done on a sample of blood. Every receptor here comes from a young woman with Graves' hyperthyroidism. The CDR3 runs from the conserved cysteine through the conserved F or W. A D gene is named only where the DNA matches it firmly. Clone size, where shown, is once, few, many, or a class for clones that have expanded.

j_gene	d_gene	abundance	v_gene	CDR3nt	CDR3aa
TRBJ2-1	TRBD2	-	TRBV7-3	TGTGCCAGCAGCTCATATCTTGCCCAGCCGGGACTAGCGGGAGTTTACTCCTACAATGAGCAGTTCTTC	CASSSYLAQPGLAGVYSYNEQFF
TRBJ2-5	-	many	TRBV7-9	TGTGCCAGCATTACAGGGTATGGCGGTCAAGAGACCCAGTACTTC	CASITGYGGQETQYF
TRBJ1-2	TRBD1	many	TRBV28	TGTGCCAGCAGTTCCCTCGGACAGGGAACTTTCTCCAACTATGGCTACACCTTC	CASSSLGQGTFSNYGYTF
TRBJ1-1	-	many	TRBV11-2	TGTGCCAGCAGGAATCCCAAAGCGGGGACAAGAATGTCTGAAGCTTTCTTT	CASRNPKAGTRMSEAFF
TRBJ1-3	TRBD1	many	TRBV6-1	TGTGCCAGCAGCAACGGACAGGGGGCTGGAAACACCATATATTTT	CASSNGQGAGNTIYF
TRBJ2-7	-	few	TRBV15	TGTGCCACCAGCAGAGGAGGGGGAGGCTACGAGCAGTACTTC	CATSRGGGGYEQYF
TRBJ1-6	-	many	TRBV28	TGTGCCAGCAGCCAAAGGGGAGCCACGTCGCCCCTCCACTTT	CASSQRGATSPLHF
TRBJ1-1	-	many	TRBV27	TGTGCCAGCAGTTTCCTCCGGGACTCGAACACTGAAGCTTTCTTT	CASSFLRDSNTEAFF
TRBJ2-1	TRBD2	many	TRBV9	TGTGCCAGCAGCGTAACACGGACTAGCGGAACCTACAATGAGCAGTTCTTC	CASSVTRTSGTYNEQFF
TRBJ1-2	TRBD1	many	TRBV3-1	TGTGCCAGCAGCCAAGATCCCGGCAGGGGGCTCGATGGCTACACCTTC	CASSQDPGRGLDGYTF